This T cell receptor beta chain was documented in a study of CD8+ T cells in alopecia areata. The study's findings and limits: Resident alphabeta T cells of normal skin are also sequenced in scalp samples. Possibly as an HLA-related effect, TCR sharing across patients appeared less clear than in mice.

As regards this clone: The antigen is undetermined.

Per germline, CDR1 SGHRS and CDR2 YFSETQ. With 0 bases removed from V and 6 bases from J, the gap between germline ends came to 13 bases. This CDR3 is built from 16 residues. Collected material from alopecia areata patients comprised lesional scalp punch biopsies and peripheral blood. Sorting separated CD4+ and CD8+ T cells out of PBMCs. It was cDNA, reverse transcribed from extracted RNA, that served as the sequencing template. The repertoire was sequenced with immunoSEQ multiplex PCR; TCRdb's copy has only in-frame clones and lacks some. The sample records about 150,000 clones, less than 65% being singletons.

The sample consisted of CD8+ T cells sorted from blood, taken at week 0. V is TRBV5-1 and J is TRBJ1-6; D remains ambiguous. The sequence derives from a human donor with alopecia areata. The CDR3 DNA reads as TGCGCCAGCAGCTTGGAAGAGAGGTGGGGTAATTCACCCCTCCACTTT. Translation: CASSLEERWGNSPLHF. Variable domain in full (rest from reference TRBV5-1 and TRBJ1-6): KAGVTQTPRYLIKTRGQQVTLSCSPISGHRSVSWYQQTPGQGLQFLFEYFSETQRNKGNFPGRFSGRQFSNSRSEMNVSTLELGDSALYLCASSLEERWGNSPLHFGNGTRLTVT.